These T cell receptor beta chains were read from a single sample in a study of tumor-infiltrating lymphocytes in primary liver carcinoma. TCRdb recomputed calls from the multiplex PCR reads with MiXCR, one row per CDR3 protein. Here the sample spans some 38,000 distinct CDR3 sequences, 74% being singletons. Sequencing input: liver tumor tissue from sampling region 4. These receptors were obtained from a man aged 35-49 years with primary liver carcinoma and hepatitis B virus infection. CDR3s include the opening cysteine and the closing phenylalanine or tryptophan. A D gene is named only where the DNA matches it firmly. Size is stated for part of the rows, as once, few or many counts, or as a class when the clone is expanded.

>NA|TRBV20-1|TRBJ1-1|many
CSARGATEAFF
TGCAGTGCTAGGGGGGCCACTGAAGCTTTCTTT
>NA|TRBV5-5|TRBJ2-5|NA
CASSLGIETQYF
TGTGCGAGCAGCTTGGGTATAGAGACCCAATACTTC
>NA|TRBV6-4|TRBJ2-1|NA
CASRLASSYNERFF
TGTGCCAGCCGCCTAGCGAGCTCCTACAATGAGCGGTTCTTC
>NA|TRBV5-1|TRBJ2-7|NA
CASNLVEVSNYEQYF
TGCGCCAGCAACTTGGTAGAGGTCTCCAATTACGAGCAGTACTTC
>TRBD2|TRBV12-3/TRBV12-4|TRBJ2-5|NA
CASSRSGTDTQYF
TGTGCCAGCAGCCGGAGCGGGACTGATACCCAGTACTTC
>NA|TRBV4-1|TRBJ1-2|few
CASSPPVRVGGYTF
TGCGCCAGCAGCCCACCGGTCAGGGTGGGGGGCTACACCTTC
>NA|TRBV6-1|TRBJ2-2|NA
CASSRVFTGNLFF
TGTGCCAGCAGTCGGGTCTTCACCGGGAACCTGTTTTTT
>TRBD1|TRBV28|TRBJ2-5|many
CASSLQGVSETQYF
TGTGCCAGCAGTTTACAGGGGGTCTCAGAGACCCAGTACTTC
>NA|TRBV12-3/TRBV12-4|TRBJ2-5|NA
CASPNGGINQETQYF
TGTGCCAGCCCTAACGGAGGGATCAACCAAGAGACCCAGTACTTC
>NA|TRBV6-6|TRBJ2-1|few
CASSYSTSSHNEQFF
TGTGCCAGCAGTTACTCGACTAGTTCCCACAATGAGCAGTTCTTC
>NA|TRBV11-1|TRBJ2-7|NA
CASSLTGSGEYKQYF
TGTGCCAGCAGTTTAACGGGGTCGGGAGAATACAAGCAGTACTTC
>TRBD1|TRBV2|TRBJ1-5|NA
CASSAVGGNKPQHF
TGTGCCAGTAGCGCGGTAGGGGGCAATAAGCCCCAGCATTTT
>TRBD2|TRBV28|TRBJ2-1|many
CASSFGREGDEQFF
TGTGCCAGCAGTTTCGGGCGGGAGGGCGATGAGCAGTTCTTC
>TRBD1|TRBV29-1|TRBJ2-3|NA
CSVGIKGATQYF
TGCAGCGTTGGTATCAAGGGGGCTACGCAGTATTTC
>NA|TRBV5-5|TRBJ2-2|NA
CACSLGGVGGELFF
TGTGCCTGCAGCTTGGGCGGAGTGGGCGGGGAGCTGTTTTTT
>NA|TRBV6-5|TRBJ2-7|NA
CASSAGIGSSEQYF
TGTGCCAGCAGTGCCGGGATAGGGTCCTCCGAGCAGTACTTC